Listed here are 7 T cell receptor beta chains from one sample, sequenced in a study of blood T cell repertoires in COVID-19. The method was immunoSEQ multiplex PCR; TCRdb's version includes in-frame clones alone and lacks a portion of them. The sample records about 250,000 clones, about nine tenths being singletons. Specimen: peripheral blood. The receptor source for this set is a woman aged 25 to 45 with active or convalescent COVID-19.

This clone has only a few counts. This chain links TRBV18 with TRBJ2-2; D is unresolved. Trimming left V 3 bases short and J 6 bases short, with 5 bases between. Germline CDR1 and CDR2: KGHSH and LQKENI. The CDR3 covers 12 residues. The CDR3 here is CASSPPSGELFF. CDR3 in DNA: TGTGCCAGCTCACCCCCATCCGGGGAGCTGTTTTTT. The full variable domain, its missing parts supplied by reference TRBV18 and TRBJ2-2, is NAGVMQNPRHLVRRRGQEARLRCSPMKGHSHVYWYRQLPEEGLKFMVYLQKENIIDESGMPKERFSAEFPKEGPSILRIQQVVRGDSAAYFCASSPPSGELFFGEGSRLTVL.

The V call is TRBV27, the J call TRBJ1-6; 7 bases line up with TRBD1. Germline V gene lookup returns CDR1 MNHEY and CDR2 SMNVEV (reference sequence). This CDR3 has 15 amino acids. Germline trimming cut 3 bases from V and 10 bases from J; bases unmatched to any gene: 9. The CDR3 spells CASSFFDRRGSPLHF. Written as DNA, the CDR3 is TGTGCCAGCAGTTTTTTCGATCGCAGGGGGTCACCCCTCCACTTT.

The chain carries TRBV9 and TRBJ2-3, with D perhaps TRBD1 (5 bases). The V end was cut by 2 bases, the J end by 2 bases, with 12 bases between. Germline lookup yields CDR1 SGDLS and CDR2 YYNGEE. The CDR3 is 15 amino acids. The CDR3 is CASSVGLPITDTQYF. DNA of the CDR3: TGTGCCAGCAGCGTGGGGCTCCCGATCACAGATACGCAGTATTTT.

This chain uses TRBV30 with TRBJ1-1; D is perhaps TRBD1 (5 bases). The germline V gene has CDR1 GTSNPN and CDR2 SVGIG (reference sequence). This CDR3 has 14 residues. With 2 bases removed from V and 5 bases from J, the gap between germline ends came to 15 bases. The CDR3 DNA sequence: TGTGCCTGGAGTAGCGGGGGAAGGTTGACTGAAGCTTTCTTT. As protein: CAWSSGGRLTEAFF.

V is TRBV6-2 or TRBV6-3 and J is TRBJ2-7, with TRBD1 matching over 7 bases. The CDR3 runs to 14 residues. In germline, CDR1 is MNHEY, CDR2 SVGEGT. J lost 5 bases, V lost 2 bases, and 6 bases had no gene match. CDR3 amino acids: CASSYRGGSDEQYF. CDR3 DNA: TGTGCCAGCAGTTACAGAGGGGGCAGCGACGAGCAGTACTTC.

This chain uses TRBV20-1 with TRBJ2-5; D remains unclear. The germline V and J ends were trimmed by 7 bases and 3 bases, with 9 bases remaining between them. Germline loops: CDR1 DFQATT, CDR2 SNEGSKA (reference sequence). The CDR3 has 11 amino acids. The CDR3 protein is CSGAPEETQYF. The CDR3 region has the DNA TGCAGTGGGGCGCCGGAAGAGACCCAGTACTTC.

The chain links TRBV3-1 (or the pseudogene TRBV3-2) to TRBJ1-6, with D perhaps matching TRBD1 (5 bases). CDR1 and CDR2 from the germline V gene are LGHDT and YNNKEL (reference sequence). V shed 4 bases and J shed 3 bases, with 7 bases lying between them. This CDR3 region has 14 residues. The CDR3 nucleotides are TGTGCCAGCAGCCCGACAGTCTATAATTCACCCCTCCACTTT. It encodes CASSPTVYNSPLHF.